Listed here are 29 T cell receptor beta chains from one sample, sequenced in a study of blood T cell repertoires in COVID-19. Data came from immunoSEQ multiplex PCR; TCRdb stores just in-frame clones and leaves some out. The table lists fewer than 150,000 clones, approximately 80% of them singletons, with over 15% in the top ten. The material sequenced was peripheral blood. The receptors here all came from a man aged 80 or over with acute or convalescent COVID-19.

This sequence joins TRBV19 and TRBJ1-6, with 10 bases matching TRBD1. The CDR3 extends over 16 amino acids. Germline CDR1 LNHDA, CDR2 SQIVND (reference sequence). With 6 bases clipped from V and 8 bases from J, the junction kept 10 bases outside the gene matches. The CDR3 sequence is CASRWTTGQGHSPLHF. CDR3 coding DNA: TGTGCCAGTAGATGGACAACGGGACAGGGGCATTCACCCCTCCACTTT.

J is TRBJ1-2 and V is TRBV6-1; 11 bases align to TRBD1. V shed 1 base, J shed 5 bases, and the junction held 3 bases outside the gene matches. This CDR3 is built from 15 residues. The germline gives CDR1 MNHNS, CDR2 SASEGT. In nucleotides, the CDR3 is TGTGCCAGCAGTGAAGGGACAGGGGGCACGTATGGCTACACCTTC. Amino acid sequence: CASSEGTGGTYGYTF.

This rearrangement joins TRBV5-1 to TRBJ2-1; 8 bases fit TRBD2. The CDR3 is made up of 20 amino acids. Germline lookup yields CDR1 SGHRS and CDR2 YFSETQ. V was pared by 0 bases and J by 0 bases, with 14 bases of the junction left unmatched. Here the CDR3 reads CASSLALQRGFTLSYNEQFF. The CDR3 DNA reads TGCGCCAGCAGCTTGGCCCTCCAGCGGGGGTTCACCCTCTCCTACAATGAGCAGTTCTTC. Drawing the rest from reference TRBV5-1 and TRBJ2-1, the complete variable domain is KAGVTQTPRYLIKTRGQQVTLSCSPISGHRSVSWYQQTPGQGLQFLFEYFSETQRNKGNFPGRFSGRQFSNSRSEMNVSTLELGDSALYLCASSLALQRGFTLSYNEQFFGPGTRLTVL.

The J gene is TRBJ1-1, the V gene TRBV2; D not certain. The CDR3 sequence is 15 residues long. The V gene's germline CDR1 is SNHLY and CDR2 FYNNEI. The V end lost 4 bases, the J end lost 2 bases, and 14 bases lay between the germline ends. CDR3 sequence reads: CASSVSSSVNTEAFF. The CDR3, as DNA: TGTGCCAGCAGTGTGAGTTCGTCGGTTAACACTGAAGCTTTCTTT.

The V and J genes are TRBV27 and TRBJ1-2, with D possibly being TRBD1 (6 bases). The germline gives CDR1 MNHEY, CDR2 SMNVEV (reference sequence). V shed 6 bases and J shed 4 bases, with 12 bases lying between them. The CDR3 extends over 13 amino acids. For the CDR3, the DNA is TGTGCCAGCAGACGGACAGCAGCCTATGGCTACACCTTC. Its protein product is CASRRTAAYGYTF.

The V call is TRBV5-6, the J call TRBJ2-7; 10 positions agree with TRBD2. With 3 bases clipped from V and 2 bases from J, the junction kept 11 bases outside the gene matches. Germline V lookup: CDR1 SGHDT, CDR2 YYEEEE. The CDR3 spans 17 residues. The CDR3 nucleotides are TGTGCCAGCAGCTCTTATCTAGCGGGGGCCAAAACCTACGAGCAGTACTTC. Translation: CASSSYLAGAKTYEQYF.

The J gene is TRBJ2-6, the V gene TRBV3-1 (or the pseudogene TRBV3-2); D is undetermined. V was trimmed by 0 bases and J by 0 bases, leaving 6 bases between them. CDR3 size: 16 residues. Per germline, CDR1 LGHDT and CDR2 YNNKEL (reference sequence). DNA of the CDR3: TGTGCCAGCAGCCAAGATCCGGGCTCTGGGGCCAACGTCCTGACTTTC. Its translation: CASSQDPGSGANVLTF.

The CDR3: CASSRGGLDTGELFF. The CDR3 bases are TGTGCCAGCAGTAGGGGGGGGCTGGACACCGGGGAGCTGTTTTTT. The chain has TRBV28 and TRBJ2-2; possibly TRBD2 for D (7 bases). Germline V CDR1 and CDR2: MDHEN, SYDVKM. Trimming left V 5 bases short and J 3 bases short, with 13 bases between. CDR3 size: 15 residues.

The gene calls are TRBV4-1 and TRBJ2-7; a possible D gene is TRBD1 (6 bases). There are 15 residues in the CDR3. Germline V gene sequence: CDR1 MGHRA, CDR2 YSYEKL. Trimming left V 0 bases short and J 2 bases short, with 11 bases between. The CDR3 DNA reads as TGCGCCAGCAGCCAAGAAGCGGACAGTACCTACGAGCAGTACTTC. It specifies CASSQEADSTYEQYF.

The genes are TRBV5-1 and TRBJ2-1, with 7 positions matching TRBD2. The CDR3 totals 15 residues. Germline values: CDR1 SGHRS, CDR2 YFSETQ. J gave up 5 bases and V 2 bases, and 7 bases lay outside the gene matches. The CDR3 sequence is CASSFWGGRHNEQFF. CDR3 sequence (DNA): TGCGCCAGCAGCTTTTGGGGGGGTAGGCACAATGAGCAGTTCTTC.

This clone appeared once. The V call is TRBV6-4, the J call TRBJ2-1, with 8 bases identical to TRBD1. The V segment lost 4 bases and the J segment 7 bases; nucleotides outside the gene matches: 3. The germline CDR1 and CDR2 sequences are MRHNA and SNTAGT. CDR3 length: 13 residues. CDR3 DNA sequence: TGTGCCAGCAGTGTGGACAGGGCGAATGAGCAGTTCTTC. Protein product: CASSVDRANEQFF.

CDR3 coding DNA: TGTGCCAGCAGCTGGGGGACAGGGGGCTTCCACCTTGGAAACACCATATATTTT. It encodes CASSWGTGGFHLGNTIYF. J is TRBJ1-3 and V is TRBV5-6; 12 nucleotides align to TRBD1. Losses at the gene ends were 3 bases for V and 3 bases for J; bases not matched to a gene: 10. Germline V lookup: CDR1 SGHDT, CDR2 YYEEEE. This CDR3 is built from 18 residues.

V and J are TRBV2 and TRBJ1-5; 7 bases line up with TRBD1. Germline CDR1 SNHLY, CDR2 FYNNEI. The CDR3 extends over 14 amino acids. The trim removed 3 bases at V and 4 bases at J, leaving 3 bases unmatched. The CDR3 DNA follows: TGTGCCAGCAGTGAGGACAGGATGAATCAGCCCCAGCATTTT. Translating it yields CASSEDRMNQPQHF.

This clone was counted a few times. A much larger clone lies one base from this, so it may be a read error. This chain uses TRBV6-6 with TRBJ1-6; 7 bases line up with TRBD1. V lost 6 bases, J lost 3 bases, and 2 bases stayed unmatched. This CDR3 contains 14 residues. CDR1 and CDR2 from the germline V gene are MNHNY and SVGAGI (reference sequence). The CDR3 coding sequence is TGTGCCAGCAGCCGACAGGGCTATAATTCACCCCTCCACTTT. This sequence encodes CASSRQGYNSPLHF.

V usage is TRBV6-5 and J usage is TRBJ1-2; D remains unclear. CDR1 and CDR2 from the germline V gene are MNHEY and SVGAGI. The CDR3 loop spans 14 amino acids. Trimming cost V 4 bases and J 2 bases, with 11 bases left between them. The DNA for the CDR3 is TGTGCCAGCAGTTTACAGACACGGAACTATGGCTACACCTTC. As protein: CASSLQTRNYGYTF.

This chain connects TRBV6-5 to TRBJ1-6, with a tentative D call TRBD1 (5 bases). This CDR3 has 15 amino acids. V dropped 6 bases and J dropped 6 bases, with 15 bases sitting between them. The germline V gene has CDR1 MNHEY and CDR2 SVGAGI. CDR3 sequence reads: CASRPAGTPNSPLHF. CDR3 nucleotide sequence: TGTGCCAGCAGGCCAGCGGGGACTCCTAATTCACCCCTCCACTTT.

The V and J genes are TRBV5-1 and TRBJ2-3; D unresolved. The CDR3 contains 14 residues. Germline V gives CDR1 SGHRS, CDR2 YFSETQ. With 2 bases removed from V and 6 bases from J, the gap between germline ends came to 13 bases. The CDR3, as DNA: TGCGCCAGCAGCTTAGGTGGAGCACGGGATACGCAGTATTTT. This translates into CASSLGGARDTQYF.

The genes are TRBV5-1 and TRBJ2-1, with D maybe TRBD1 (5 bases). Trimming removed 4 bases from V and 8 bases from J, with 13 bases in between. Per germline, CDR1 SGHRS and CDR2 YFSETQ. The CDR3 has 13 amino acids. The CDR3 DNA reads TGCGCCAGCAGCCCACTATGGGGCGATGAGCAGTTCTTC. Translating gives CASSPLWGDEQFF.

This chain joins TRBV25-1 and TRBJ1-2; possible D gene TRBD1, 5 bases. This CDR3 contains 15 residues. With 2 bases removed from V and 3 bases from J, the gap between germline ends came to 13 bases. CDR1 is MGHDK and CDR2 is SYGVNS in the germline V gene. The CDR3 spells CASSEMEAGDYGYTF. The CDR3 bases are TGTGCCAGCAGTGAAATGGAAGCGGGGGACTATGGCTACACCTTC.

This clone was detected ten times or more. The chain recombines TRBV27 with TRBJ2-7; D not certain. Trimming cost V 4 bases and J 0 bases, with 10 bases left between them. The germline V gene encodes CDR1 MNHEY and CDR2 SMNVEV (reference sequence). This CDR3 is built from 14 residues. The CDR3, as DNA: TGTGCCAGCAGTTCAACAGCCTTCTCCTACGAGCAGTACTTC. Translation gives CASSSTAFSYEQYF.

The chain is built from TRBV3-1 (or the pseudogene TRBV3-2) and TRBJ1-3; D unresolved. With 2 bases removed from V and 8 bases from J, the gap between germline ends came to 10 bases. The length of the CDR3 is 13 residues. CDR1 LGHDT and CDR2 YNNKEL come from the germline V gene (reference sequence). CDR3 DNA: TGTGCCAGCAGCCAATTGACCGGGGACACCATATATTTT. This gives the protein CASSQLTGDTIYF.

This clone occurred a few times. V gene TRBV5-6 combines with J gene TRBJ2-1; perhaps TRBD1 as D (6 bases). Deletions cut 4 bases from V and 3 bases from J, with 23 bases between. There are 18 residues in the CDR3. Germline-derived CDR1 and CDR2 are SGHDT and YYEEEE. CDR3 bases: TGTGCCAGCAGCCGGGATAGGACAGTAAGCTGGATCTACAATGAGCAGTTCTTC. Translating it yields CASSRDRTVSWIYNEQFF.

This chain uses TRBV7-2 with TRBJ2-3; 8 bases are shared with TRBD2. With 3 bases clipped from V and 2 bases from J, the junction kept 4 bases outside the gene matches. The CDR3 has 15 residues. The germline V gene has CDR1 SGHTA and CDR2 FQGNSA. As DNA, the CDR3 is TGTGCCAGCAGCTTCGGTAGCGGGGACACAGATACGCAGTATTTT. Translation gives CASSFGSGDTDTQYF.

The V and J genes are TRBV30 and TRBJ2-5, with D possibly matching TRBD1 (6 bases). Trimming removed 0 bases at V and 5 bases at J, with 16 bases between. The CDR3 is 15 amino acids. Germline CDR1 is GTSNPN and CDR2 is SVGIG (reference sequence). DNA for the CDR3: TGTGCCTGGAGTGTTGGGATATCGAGGGGGGAGACCCAGTACTTC. Its protein is CAWSVGISRGETQYF. Complete variable domain (other parts from reference TRBV30 and TRBJ2-5): SQTIHQWPATLVQPVGSPLSLECTVEGTSNPNLYWYRQAAGRGLQLLFYSVGIGQISSEVPQNLSASRPQDRQFILSSKKLLLSDSGFYLCAWSVGISRGETQYFGPGTRLLVL.

V usage is TRBV4-1 and J usage is TRBJ2-7; 8 positions agree with TRBD1. CDR3 length: 15 residues. V shed 0 bases and J 6 bases; nucleotides not matched to a gene: 7. Looked up from germline, CDR1 is MGHRA and CDR2 is YSYEKL. The CDR3 here is CASSQDQVRGREQYF. CDR3 sequence (DNA): TGCGCCAGCAGCCAAGATCAGGTCAGGGGGCGCGAGCAGTACTTC.

CDR3 coding DNA: TGTGCCAGCAGTAAACTCACACAGGGTGTGGGCTACACCTTC. Translation gives CASSKLTQGVGYTF. The chain combines TRBV6-5 with TRBJ1-2; TRBD1 might be the D (6 bases). The V and J ends lost 5 bases and 8 bases respectively, with 18 bases between them. This CDR3 is 14 amino acids long. The germline V gene encodes CDR1 MNHEY and CDR2 SVGAGI.

The chain recombines TRBV4-3 with TRBJ2-5, with 10 bases fitting TRBD2. Germline V gives CDR1 LGHNA, CDR2 YSLEER. The CDR3 is 16 residues long. V lost 2 bases to trimming and J lost 2 bases; unmatched junction nucleotides: 5. In DNA form, the CDR3 reads TGCGCCAGCAGCCAAAGGGGTAGCGGGAGGCAAGAGACCCAGTACTTC. This codes for CASSQRGSGRQETQYF.

The chain has TRBV15 and TRBJ2-2; D might be TRBD1 (6 bases). Trimming stripped 1 base from V and 5 bases from J, with 20 bases between. Germline V lookup: CDR1 LNHNV, CDR2 YYDKDF (reference sequence). The CDR3 is 18 residues long. The CDR3 DNA is TGTGCCACCAGCAGAGGGAATTCTGGCACAGGGAGTACCGGGGAGCTGTTTTTT. This translates into CATSRGNSGTGSTGELFF.

V usage is TRBV2 and J usage is TRBJ2-7; 7 nucleotides match TRBD1. Germline V CDR1 and CDR2: SNHLY, FYNNEI. The CDR3 length is 16 residues. The V gene end was trimmed by 2 bases and the J gene end by 1 base; junction bases not matched to a gene: 8. The DNA of the CDR3 is TGTGCCAGCAGTGAATCCCCGGGACAGCGATCCTACGAGCAGTACTTC. Translated, it gives CASSESPGQRSYEQYF. Using reference TRBV2 and TRBJ2-7 for the parts outside the CDR3, the full variable domain is EPEVTQTPSHQVTQMGQEVILRCVPISNHLYFYWYRQILGQKVEFLVSFYNNEISEKSEIFDDQFSVERPDGSNFTLKIRSTKLEDSAMYFCASSESPGQRSYEQYFGPGTRLTVT.